The 19 T cell receptor beta chains given below trace back to one sample, sequenced in a study of blood T cell repertoires in COVID-19. TCRdb's table, derived via immunoSEQ multiplex PCR, lists solely in-frame clones and lacks some. The sample yields 60,000 or so clones, just under 85% seen once. Sequences were obtained from peripheral blood. The source is a man aged 60-69 years with acute or convalescent COVID-19.

The sample holds one count of this clone. The CDR3 coding sequence is TGTGCCTGGAGTGTAGGCGGGGGACCGGATGAGCAGTTCTTC. This translates into CAWSVGGGPDEQFF. This chain links TRBV30 with TRBJ2-1; 7 nucleotides match TRBD2. Trimming at V came to 0 bases and at J to 8 bases, leaving 7 bases not matched to a gene. Germline V gene sequence: CDR1 GTSNPN, CDR2 SVGIG (reference sequence). The CDR3 length is 14 residues.

This clone was counted once. This chain connects TRBV27 to TRBJ2-1, with D perhaps TRBD1 (6 bases). This CDR3 contains 15 residues. Trimming removed 6 bases at V and 6 bases at J, with 18 bases between. Germline CDR1 and CDR2: MNHEY and SMNVEV (reference sequence). CDR3 protein: CASSLRLDSPNEQFF. The CDR3 DNA sequence: TGTGCCAGCAGCTTGCGACTGGACAGCCCCAATGAGCAGTTCTTC.

This chain connects TRBV7-2 to TRBJ1-1; TRBD1 matches at 7 bases. V dropped 3 bases and J dropped 3; count of bases not matched to a gene: 4. Germline V gene sequence: CDR1 SGHTA, CDR2 FQGNSA. CDR3 length equals 14 residues. CDR3: CASSLTGKDTEAFF. CDR3 in DNA: TGTGCCAGCAGCTTGACAGGGAAGGACACTGAAGCTTTCTTT.

V and J are TRBV7-2 and TRBJ2-7; 9 nucleotides line up with TRBD2. Trimming took 4 bases from V and 2 from J; bases not matched to a gene: 6. Germline lookup yields CDR1 SGHTA and CDR2 FQGNSA. The length of the CDR3 is 15 residues. CDR3 in amino acids: CASSSPVAGAYEQYF. The CDR3 DNA sequence: TGTGCCAGCAGCTCCCCGGTAGCGGGGGCCTACGAGCAGTACTTC.

J is TRBJ2-3 and V is TRBV15, with a tentative D call TRBD2 (5 bases). The germline V and J ends were trimmed by 0 bases and 5 bases, with 9 bases remaining between them. This CDR3 has 14 amino acids. Germline CDR1 LNHNV, CDR2 YYDKDF (reference sequence). For the CDR3, the DNA is TGTGCCACCAGCAGAGACCGGGGTCGAGATACGCAGTATTTT. The encoded protein is CATSRDRGRDTQYF. The complete variable domain, with remaining parts taken from reference TRBV15 and TRBJ2-3, reads DAMVIQNPRYQVTQFGKPVTLSCSQTLNHNVMYWYQQKSSQAPKLLFHYYDKDFNNEADTPDNFQSRRPNTSFCFLDIRSPGLGDTAMYLCATSRDRGRDTQYFGPGTRLTVL.

Only one count was recorded for this clone. The chain joins TRBV24-1 to TRBJ2-5; 9 bases align to TRBD1. V shed 4 bases and J 5 bases; nucleotides not matched to a gene: 7. The germline V gene encodes CDR1 KGHDR and CDR2 SFDVKD. The CDR3 has 15 amino acids. DNA for the CDR3: TGTGCCACCAGTGAACCCGGGACAGGGAGGGAGACCCAGTACTTC. It specifies CATSEPGTGRETQYF.

This chain uses TRBV24-1 with TRBJ2-3; TRBD2 might be the D (6 bases). Germline CDR1 is KGHDR and CDR2 is SFDVKD. V was shortened by 5 bases and J by 3 bases, with 8 bases between the two germline ends. The CDR3 covers 13 residues. CDR3 in amino acids: CATSGAGTDTQYF. CDR3 DNA sequence: TGTGCCACCAGTGGGGCGGGAACAGATACGCAGTATTTT.

Comment on this clone: Other DNA sequences in this specimen translate into the identical CDR3. The chain uses TRBV7-2 and TRBJ1-1, with D unclear. This CDR3 comprises 13 residues. Per the germline V gene, CDR1 is SGHTA and CDR2 is FQGNSA. V lost 4 bases, J lost 3 bases, and 9 bases lay in between. CDR3 in amino acids: CASSSSRDTEAFF. The CDR3 nucleotides are TGTGCCAGCAGCTCCTCGAGGGACACTGAAGCTTTCTTT.

CDR3 region: CASSLTGDYGYTF. CDR3 DNA: TGTGCCAGCAGCCTAACAGGGGACTATGGCTACACCTTC. V and J are TRBV11-2 and TRBJ1-2, with 7 bases lining up with TRBD1. Germline values: CDR1 SGHAT, CDR2 FQNNGV. There are 13 residues in the CDR3. Losses at the gene ends were 5 bases for V and 3 bases for J; bases not matched to a gene: 3. Full variable domain (outside the CDR3, taken from reference TRBV11-2 and TRBJ1-2): EAGVAQSPRYKIIEKRQSVAFWCNPISGHATLYWYQQILGQGPKLLIQFQNNGVVDDSQLPKDRFSAERLKGVDSTLKIQPAKLEDSAVYLCASSLTGDYGYTFGSGTRLTVV.

The rearrangement joins TRBV28 to TRBJ2-3; TRBD2 matches at 8 bases. V was pared by 5 bases and J by 7 bases, with 8 bases of the junction left unmatched. Germline loops: CDR1 MDHEN, CDR2 SYDVKM. CDR3 length: 14 residues. CDR3 coding DNA: TGTGCCAGCAGTCCCAGCGGGGGTAGAAATACGCAGTATTTT. As protein: CASSPSGGRNTQYF.

The gene calls are TRBV27 and TRBJ2-2; 7 positions match TRBD1. This CDR3 has 15 residues. Trimming removed 8 bases from V and 6 bases from J; junction bases left unmatched: 12. Germline CDR1 and CDR2: MNHEY and SMNVEV (reference sequence). The DNA for the CDR3 is TGTGCCAGCCTTACAAGGGGGCCCGGGGCCGGGGAGCTGTTTTTT. The encoded protein is CASLTRGPGAGELFF.

The chain employs TRBV5-4 and TRBJ2-1; 10 positions agree with TRBD2. V lost 4 bases to trimming and J lost 2 bases; unmatched junction nucleotides: 6. Germline values: CDR1 SGHNT, CDR2 YYREEE (reference sequence). This CDR3 spans 16 amino acids. CDR3 coding DNA: TGTGCCAGCAGCGGTTTAGCGGGGGGCACCTACAATGAGCAGTTCTTC. Protein sequence: CASSGLAGGTYNEQFF.

The CDR3 DNA reads as TGTGCCAGCAGCTACGGGACAGTGAACACTGAAGCTTTCTTT. Translation: CASSYGTVNTEAFF. The rearrangement links TRBV5-4 to TRBJ1-1; TRBD1 agrees at 7 bases. With 3 bases clipped from V and 0 bases from J, the junction kept 2 bases outside the gene matches. CDR3 length equals 14 residues. The V gene's germline CDR1 is SGHNT and CDR2 YYREEE (reference sequence).

This chain connects TRBV18 to TRBJ2-7; 7 bases fit TRBD2. Germline CDR1 is KGHSH and CDR2 is LQKENI. V lost 1 base and J lost 5; bases outside the gene matches: 2. The CDR3 sequence is 13 residues long. CDR3 amino acids: CASSPLAGHEQYF. The CDR3 nucleotides are TGTGCCAGCTCACCACTAGCGGGTCACGAGCAGTACTTC.

This rearrangement joins TRBV7-9 to TRBJ2-7; a weak D match, TRBD2 (6 bases). Germline V gene data show CDR1 as SEHNR and CDR2 as FQNEAQ (reference sequence). This CDR3 spans 13 amino acids. V dropped 8 bases and J dropped 6 bases, with 17 bases sitting between them. CDR3 residues: CASGLGGISEQYF. In nucleotides, the CDR3 is TGTGCCAGCGGGCTGGGGGGTATAAGCGAGCAGTACTTC.

The chain carries TRBV29-1 and TRBJ1-2; no clear D. The CDR3 extends over 14 amino acids. V lost 7 bases and J lost 6, with 21 bases in between. Germline-derived CDR1 and CDR2 are SQVTM and ANQGSEA. The CDR3 here is CSALEDRAVDGYTF. The CDR3 DNA reads TGCAGCGCCTTGGAGGACCGGGCAGTGGATGGCTACACCTTC.

The chain combines TRBV6-6 with TRBJ1-5; D is possibly TRBD1 (6 bases). V lost 6 bases and J 3 bases, leaving 12 bases between the germline ends. This CDR3 is built from 14 residues. Looked up from germline, CDR1 is MNHNY and CDR2 is SVGAGI (reference sequence). CDR3 nucleotide sequence: TGTGCCAGCAGACTAAGACAGGACAATCAGCCCCAGCATTTT. Its protein is CASRLRQDNQPQHF.

This clone was seen only once. This rearrangement joins TRBV7-6 to TRBJ2-3, with D possibly being TRBD2 (5 bases). Germline CDR1 reads SGHVS; CDR2 reads FNYEAQ. The V gene lost 4 bases and the J gene lost 0 bases, with 8 bases spanning the gap. The CDR3 runs to 14 residues. The CDR3 DNA follows: TGTGCCAGCAGCTCCAGGACTAGCACAGATACGCAGTATTTT. Protein product: CASSSRTSTDTQYF.

The chain carries TRBV5-1 and TRBJ2-7, with 7 bases that match TRBD1. CDR1 SGHRS and CDR2 YFSETQ come from the germline V gene. The CDR3 spans 15 residues. After removal of 0 bases from V and 2 bases from J, the junction contained 5 bases not matched to a gene. The CDR3 sequence: CASSLGQGRAYEQYF. The CDR3 DNA reads as TGCGCCAGCAGCTTGGGACAGGGCAGGGCCTACGAGCAGTACTTC.